This T cell receptor (beta chain) came from a study of blood T cell repertoires in COVID-19. About the study: The analysed material was cDNA or gDNA that came from T cells, B-cell-depleted T cells, or PBMCs.

In the source study's methods: Amplified reference gene primers provided the basis for estimating nucleated cell counts. Measured with immunoSEQ multiplex PCR; TCRdb has only the in-frame clones, and not every one. The DNA gave D and trimming, while V, J and clone size come from that table. The table has 270,000 or so clones, roughly 86% seen once. The V segment lost 2 bases and the J segment 7 bases; nucleotides outside the gene matches: 7. This CDR3 spans 15 amino acids. Germline CDR1 MGHDK, CDR2 SYGVNS. This chain connects TRBV25-1 to TRBJ1-4; 7 bases are a match to TRBD1. Sequencing used peripheral blood. The origin of this receptor is a woman in her twenties or thirties with COVID-19, enrolled during active disease. Here the CDR3 DNA reads TGTGCCAGCAGTGAACACAGGGGTGCTGGTGAAAAACTGTTTTTT. This codes for CASSEHRGAGEKLFF. Full variable domain (rest looked up from reference TRBV25-1 and TRBJ1-4): EADIYQTPRYLVIGTGKKITLECSQTMGHDKMYWYQQDPGMELHLIHYSYGVNSTEKGDLSSESTVSRIRTEHFPLTLESARPSHTSQYLCASSEHRGAGEKLFFGSGTQLSVL.